The clone carrying this TCR beta chain was recorded a few times. The entry originates in a study of blood T cell repertoires in COVID-19. Generated by immunoSEQ multiplex PCR, the TCRdb table keeps only in-frame clones and is missing some. The data hold roughly 200,000 clones, with around 83% observed a single time. This CDR3 has 15 residues. Germline V lookup: CDR1 SGDLS, CDR2 YYNGEE. Trimming stripped 2 bases from V and 1 base from J, with 12 bases between. The sample taken for sequencing was peripheral blood. The chain combines TRBV9 with TRBJ1-2; D ambiguous. The source of this sequence is a woman aged 80 or over with acute or convalescent COVID-19. The CDR3 loop is CASSVSSVRNYGYTF. The CDR3 DNA follows: TGTGCCAGCAGCGTGAGTTCGGTCCGTAACTATGGCTACACCTTC.